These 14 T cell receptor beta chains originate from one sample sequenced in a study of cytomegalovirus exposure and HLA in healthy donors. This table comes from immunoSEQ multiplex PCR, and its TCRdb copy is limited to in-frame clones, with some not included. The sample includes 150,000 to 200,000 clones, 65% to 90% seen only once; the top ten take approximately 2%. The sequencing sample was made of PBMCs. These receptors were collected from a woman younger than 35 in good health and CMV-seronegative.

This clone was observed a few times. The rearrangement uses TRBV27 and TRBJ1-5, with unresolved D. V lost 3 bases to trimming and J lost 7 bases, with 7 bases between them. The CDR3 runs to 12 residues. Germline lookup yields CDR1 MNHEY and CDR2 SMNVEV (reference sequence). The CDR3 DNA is TGTGCCAGCAGTTTTGGCGGGCAGCCCCAGCATTTT. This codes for CASSFGGQPQHF.

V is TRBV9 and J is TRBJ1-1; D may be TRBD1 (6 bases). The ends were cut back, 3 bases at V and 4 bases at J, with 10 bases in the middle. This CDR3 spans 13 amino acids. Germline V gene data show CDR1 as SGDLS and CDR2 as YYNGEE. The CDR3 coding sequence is TGTGCCAGCAGCGCGTGGACAGCCACTGAAGCTTTCTTT. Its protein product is CASSAWTATEAFF. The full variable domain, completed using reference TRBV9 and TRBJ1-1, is DSGVTQTPKHLITATGQRVTLRCSPRSGDLSVYWYQQSLDQGLQFLIQYYNGEERAKGNILERFSAQQFPDLHSELNLSSLELGDSALYFCASSAWTATEAFFGQGTRLTVV.

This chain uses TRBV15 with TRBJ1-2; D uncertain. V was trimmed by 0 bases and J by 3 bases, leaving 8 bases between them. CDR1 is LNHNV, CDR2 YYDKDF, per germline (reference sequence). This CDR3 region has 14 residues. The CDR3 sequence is CATSRDRQDYGYTF. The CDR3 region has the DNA TGTGCCACCAGCAGAGATCGGCAGGACTATGGCTACACCTTC. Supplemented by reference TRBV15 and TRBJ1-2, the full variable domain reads DAMVIQNPRYQVTQFGKPVTLSCSQTLNHNVMYWYQQKSSQAPKLLFHYYDKDFNNEADTPDNFQSRRPNTSFCFLDIRSPGLGDTAMYLCATSRDRQDYGYTFGSGTRLTVV.

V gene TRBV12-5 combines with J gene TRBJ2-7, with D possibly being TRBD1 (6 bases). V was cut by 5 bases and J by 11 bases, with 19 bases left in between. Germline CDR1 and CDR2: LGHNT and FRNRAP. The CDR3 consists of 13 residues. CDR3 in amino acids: CASGNSQGQREYF. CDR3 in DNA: TGTGCTAGTGGTAATTCACAGGGTCAGAGGGAGTACTTC.

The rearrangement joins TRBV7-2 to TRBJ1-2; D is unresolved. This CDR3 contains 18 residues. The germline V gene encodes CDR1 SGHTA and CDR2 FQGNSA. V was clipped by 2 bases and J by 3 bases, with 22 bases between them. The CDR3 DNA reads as TGTGCCAGCAGCTTACTATACGTTATTGAGGGCGTCGACTATGGCTACACCTTC. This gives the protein CASSLLYVIEGVDYGYTF.

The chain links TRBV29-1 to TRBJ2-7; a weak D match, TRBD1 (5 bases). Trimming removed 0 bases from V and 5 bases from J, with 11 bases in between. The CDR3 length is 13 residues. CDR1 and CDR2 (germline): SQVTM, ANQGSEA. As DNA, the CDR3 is TGCAGCGTTGAAGACAGGGTGTCCCACGAGCAGTACTTC. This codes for CSVEDRVSHEQYF.

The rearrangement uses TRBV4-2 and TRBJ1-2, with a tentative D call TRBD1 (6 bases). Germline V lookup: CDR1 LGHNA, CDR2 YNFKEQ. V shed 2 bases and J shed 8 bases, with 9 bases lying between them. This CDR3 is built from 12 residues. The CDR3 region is CASSQRDTGYTF. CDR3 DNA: TGTGCCAGCAGCCAAAGGGACACGGGCTACACCTTC.

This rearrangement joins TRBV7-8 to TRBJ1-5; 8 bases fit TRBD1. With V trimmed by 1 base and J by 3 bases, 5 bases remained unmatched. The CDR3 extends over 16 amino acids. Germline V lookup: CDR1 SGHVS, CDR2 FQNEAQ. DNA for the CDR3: TGTGCCAGCAGCTTAGGGACAGGGAAATTCAATCAGCCCCAGCATTTT. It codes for CASSLGTGKFNQPQHF.

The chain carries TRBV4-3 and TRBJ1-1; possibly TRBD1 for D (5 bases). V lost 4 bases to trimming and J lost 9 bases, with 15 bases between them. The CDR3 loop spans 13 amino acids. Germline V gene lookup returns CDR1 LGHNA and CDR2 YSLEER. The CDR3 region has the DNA TGCGCCAGCAGCCGGGACTCCCAAGGGCAAGCTTTCTTT. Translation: CASSRDSQGQAFF.

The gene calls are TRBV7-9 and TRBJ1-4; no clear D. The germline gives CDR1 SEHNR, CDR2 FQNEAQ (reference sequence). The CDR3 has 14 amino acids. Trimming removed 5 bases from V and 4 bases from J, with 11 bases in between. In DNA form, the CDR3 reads TGTGCCAGCAGCCTCATGGAGGGTAATGAAAAACTGTTTTTT. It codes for CASSLMEGNEKLFF.

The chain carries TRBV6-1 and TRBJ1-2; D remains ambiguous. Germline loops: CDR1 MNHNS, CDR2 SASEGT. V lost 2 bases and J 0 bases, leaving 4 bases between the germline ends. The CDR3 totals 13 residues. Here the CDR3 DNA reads TGTGCCAGCAGTGAATACACTAACTATGGCTACACCTTC. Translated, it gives CASSEYTNYGYTF.

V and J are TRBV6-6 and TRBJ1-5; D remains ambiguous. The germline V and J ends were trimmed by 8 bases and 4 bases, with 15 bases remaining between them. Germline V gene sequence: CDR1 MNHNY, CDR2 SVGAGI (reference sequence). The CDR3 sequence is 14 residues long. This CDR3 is CASLGGMENQPQHF. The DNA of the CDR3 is TGTGCCAGCTTGGGAGGGATGGAAAATCAGCCCCAGCATTTT.

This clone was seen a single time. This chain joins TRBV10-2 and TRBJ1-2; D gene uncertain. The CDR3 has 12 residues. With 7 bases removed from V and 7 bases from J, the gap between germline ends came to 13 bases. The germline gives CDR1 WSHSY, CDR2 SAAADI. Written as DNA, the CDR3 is TGCGCCAGCACGGAGGGTCTAGCTGGCTACACCTTC. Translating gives CASTEGLAGYTF.

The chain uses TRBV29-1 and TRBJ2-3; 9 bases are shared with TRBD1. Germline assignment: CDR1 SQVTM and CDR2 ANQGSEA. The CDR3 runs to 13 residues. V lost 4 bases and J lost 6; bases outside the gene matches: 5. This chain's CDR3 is CSVGGTGLDTQYF. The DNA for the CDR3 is TGCAGCGTTGGCGGGACAGGGCTGGATACGCAGTATTTT.